The present T cell receptor (beta chain) was sequenced within a study of T cell repertoires in cytomegalovirus infection. For the study at large: The public TCR beta signatures pointed to both CMV infection and matching HLA type. The study, taken as a whole, reports: Frequencies of public TCR beta families were cumulated, and this identified carriers of CMV plus the relevant HLA. Ex vivo, HLA-C-restricted CMV-specific TCR beta clonotypes prevailed over the rest of the response.

TCRdb redid the calling of the reads with MiXCR, one entry per CDR3 protein. The top ten hold 8% of the sample, which has roughly 630,000 distinct CDR3 sequences, less than 25% seen once. In germline, CDR1 is SGHVS, CDR2 FNYEAQ. The CDR3 extends over 15 amino acids. Trimming shortened V by 1 base and J by 5 bases, and 12 bases separated the two germline ends. This clonotype came up many times. The antigen remains unidentified. The sequence was obtained from a human donor in good health (CMV status not recorded). Some clones in this sample may be carry-over from other donors' samples. V and J are TRBV7-6 and TRBJ2-1; perhaps TRBD1 as D (8 bases). The sequenced material came from CD8+ T cells from PBMCs. CDR3 coding DNA: TGTGCCAGCAGCTTAGAAACAGGGGGGGACAATGAGCAGTTCTTC. It yields the protein CASSLETGGDNEQFF.